The rows below give T cell receptor beta chains drawn from one sample of a study of blood T cell repertoires in COVID-19. TCRdb's table, derived via immunoSEQ multiplex PCR, lists solely in-frame clones and lacks some. The sample carries 250,000 or so clones, approximately 87% recorded once. The sample was peripheral blood. The receptors stem from a man aged 60 to 69 with acute or convalescent COVID-19. The CDR3 runs from the conserved cysteine through the conserved F or W. A D gene is named only where the DNA matches it firmly. Clone size is stated in some rows and not others, as once, few, many or a class when expanded.

d_call cdr3_length j_call clone_size v_call cdr3_aa cdr3_nt
NA 12 TRBJ1-1 NA TRBV28 CASSWSGAEAFF TGTGCCAGCAGTTGGAGCGGAGCTGAAGCTTTCTTT
TRBD1 16 TRBJ2-1 NA TRBV3-1/TRBV3-2 CASSQDQGAFRNEQFF TGTGCCAGCAGCCAAGATCAGGGGGCGTTTAGGAATGAGCAGTTCTTC
NA 14 TRBJ1-2 NA TRBV5-3 CARSFGRLSYGYTF TGTGCCAGAAGCTTTGGCAGGCTCTCCTATGGCTACACCTTC
TRBD1 15 TRBJ2-7 NA TRBV19 CASRNLQGPSYEQYF TGTGCCAGTAGAAACCTACAGGGGCCATCCTACGAGCAGTACTTC
TRBD2 14 TRBJ2-1 NA TRBV5-6 CASSRTGRDNEQFF TGTGCCAGCAGCAGGACCGGGAGGGACAATGAGCAGTTCTTC
NA 15 TRBJ2-7 NA TRBV11-3 CASSQEQWTAYEQYF TGTGCCAGCAGCCAGGAACAGTGGACAGCTTACGAGCAGTACTTC
NA 15 TRBJ2-6 NA TRBV9 CASSIQASGANVLTF TGTGCCAGCAGCATTCAGGCTTCTGGGGCCAACGTCCTGACTTTC
NA 15 TRBJ2-7 NA TRBV9 CASSVAHGGRYEQYF TGTGCCAGCAGCGTAGCTCACGGGGGTCGGTACGAGCAGTACTTC
NA 15 TRBJ1-6 NA TRBV7-2 CASSPMTGDNSPLHF TGTGCCAGCAGCCCAATGACGGGGGACAATTCACCCCTCCACTTT
NA 15 TRBJ1-1 NA TRBV6-2/TRBV6-3 CASSYPSVGSTEAFF TGTGCCAGCAGTTACCCCTCCGTGGGGAGCACTGAAGCTTTCTTT
NA 13 TRBJ2-5 NA TRBV6-5 CASSFDIQETQYF TGTGCCAGCAGTTTCGACATTCAAGAGACCCAGTACTTC
NA 14 TRBJ2-5 NA TRBV7-9 CASSLVRGQETQYF TGTGCCAGCAGCTTAGTAAGGGGGCAAGAGACCCAGTACTTC
TRBD1 14 TRBJ2-3 NA TRBV7-2 CASSWTGKTDTQYF TGTGCCAGCAGCTGGACAGGGAAAACGGATACGCAGTATTTT
NA 13 TRBJ2-5 NA TRBV19 CASSTRFGETQYF TGTGCCAGTAGTACTCGCTTCGGGGAGACCCAGTACTTC
NA 14 TRBJ1-2 NA TRBV20-1 CSASPPAARYGYTF TGCAGTGCTAGTCCCCCGGCGGCCCGCTATGGCTACACCTTC
NA 15 TRBJ2-1 NA TRBV29-1 CSVEGAGSSYNEQFF TGCAGCGTTGAAGGAGCTGGGAGCTCCTACAATGAGCAGTTCTTC
TRBD2 15 TRBJ2-2 NA TRBV7-6 CASSLARGATGELFF TGTGCCAGCAGCTTAGCGCGGGGGGCGACCGGGGAGCTGTTTTTT
NA 15 TRBJ1-4 NA TRBV28 CASSLVGATNEKLFF TGTGCCAGCAGTTTGGTAGGGGCAACTAATGAAAAACTGTTTTTT
NA 12 TRBJ1-2 NA TRBV28 CASSYPNYGYTF TGTGCCAGCAGCTATCCTAACTATGGCTACACCTTC
TRBD1 15 TRBJ1-5 NA TRBV19 CASSTTGRSNQPQHF TGTGCCAGTAGTACGACAGGGAGGAGCAATCAGCCCCAGCATTTT
TRBD2 16 TRBJ2-3 NA TRBV29-1 CSVSPQAGVSTDTQYF TGCAGCGTTTCCCCTCAAGCGGGAGTGTCCACAGATACGCAGTATTTT
NA 14 TRBJ2-7 NA TRBV28 CASSILTGSYEQYF TGTGCCAGCAGTATCCTGACAGGCTCCTACGAGCAGTACTTC
TRBD2 14 TRBJ2-5 NA TRBV9 CASSVLAGVETQYF TGTGCCAGCAGCGTCCTAGCGGGAGTGGAGACCCAGTACTTC
TRBD1 17 TRBJ2-3 once TRBV27 CASSPERTGPWTDTQYF TGTGCCAGCAGTCCCGAACGGACAGGGCCGTGGACAGATACGCAGTATTTT
NA 15 TRBJ2-5 NA TRBV28 CASTQRRGSQETQYF TGTGCCAGCACTCAAAGGCGGGGCAGCCAAGAGACCCAGTACTTC
NA 15 TRBJ1-2 NA TRBV6-6 CASILAAGTNYGYTF TGTGCCAGCATCCTCGCCGCAGGGACTAACTATGGCTACACCTTC
TRBD1 18 TRBJ1-2 once TRBV7-9 CASSLGLDRGSANYGYTF TGTGCCAGCAGCTTAGGATTGGACAGGGGCTCTGCTAACTATGGCTACACCTTC
NA 14 TRBJ2-5 NA TRBV14 CASSHRRDQETQYF TGTGCCAGCAGCCATAGGAGGGACCAAGAGACCCAGTACTTC
TRBD2 15 TRBJ2-7 once TRBV28 CASSLAGGISYEQYF TGTGCCAGCAGTCTAGCGGGAGGGATAAGCTACGAGCAGTACTTC
NA 15 TRBJ2-2 NA TRBV11-3 CASSYTGSLTGELFF TGTGCCAGCAGCTACACAGGGTCCCTCACCGGGGAGCTGTTTTTT
NA 17 TRBJ2-1 once TRBV7-2 CASSSHKNGRTYNEQFF TGTGCCAGCAGCTCACACAAAAACGGACGGACTTACAATGAGCAGTTCTTC
TRBD2 15 TRBJ2-3 NA TRBV2 CASMGTSGVLDTQYF TGTGCCAGCATGGGGACTAGCGGAGTCCTGGATACGCAGTATTTT
NA 12 TRBJ1-2 NA TRBV18 CASSQGNYGYTF TGTGCCAGCTCACAGGGGAACTATGGCTACACCTTC
TRBD1 16 TRBJ2-7 NA TRBV28 CASSLLWGQGTYEQYF TGTGCCAGCAGTTTATTATGGGGACAGGGCACCTACGAGCAGTACTTC
NA 12 TRBJ1-1 NA TRBV7-9 CASSLGGGEAFF TGTGCCAGCAGCTTAGGCGGGGGGGAAGCTTTCTTT
TRBD1 12 TRBJ1-1 NA TRBV6-1 CASSESGDRPFF TGTGCCAGCAGTGAATCAGGGGACAGACCTTTCTTT
TRBD1 16 TRBJ2-2 NA TRBV19 CASNPQGVVSAGELFF TGTGCCAGTAATCCACAGGGGGTAGTAAGCGCCGGGGAGCTGTTTTTT
NA 16 TRBJ1-4 NA TRBV28 CASSLLNGHGGRKLFF TGTGCCAGCAGTTTACTCAACGGCCATGGCGGAAGAAAACTGTTTTTT
TRBD1 15 TRBJ2-7 once TRBV28 CASLGVRGRSYEQYF TGTGCCAGCCTCGGGGTCAGGGGGCGATCCTACGAGCAGTACTTC
NA 15 TRBJ1-5 NA TRBV10-3 CAISANRDGNQPQHF TGTGCCATCAGTGCTAACAGGGACGGCAATCAGCCCCAGCATTTT
TRBD1 16 TRBJ2-4 few TRBV27 CASSLFGTGAKNIQYF TGTGCCAGCAGTTTATTTGGGACAGGAGCCAAAAACATTCAGTACTTC
TRBD1 15 TRBJ1-1 once TRBV18 CASSGQGVRGTEAFF TGTGCCAGCTCAGGTCAGGGGGTAAGAGGCACTGAAGCTTTCTTT
TRBD1 17 TRBJ1-6 NA TRBV30 CAWSDNPTGGFNSPLHF TGTGCCTGGAGCGATAATCCGACAGGGGGATTTAATTCACCCCTCCACTTT
NA 15 TRBJ2-1 NA TRBV25-1 CASSEHSDAPGEQFF TGTGCCAGCAGTGAACACAGTGACGCTCCTGGTGAGCAGTTCTTC
TRBD2 14 TRBJ2-2 NA TRBV5-4 CASSEGLAPVELFF TGTGCCAGCAGCGAAGGACTAGCCCCCGTAGAGCTGTTTTTT
NA 13 TRBJ1-5 few TRBV30 CAWSSQGAEPQHF TGTGCCTGGAGTTCCCAAGGGGCGGAGCCCCAGCATTTT
NA 15 TRBJ2-1 NA TRBV14 CASKGRGSSYNEQFF TGTGCCAGCAAGGGTCGGGGGAGCTCCTACAATGAGCAGTTCTTC
TRBD1 14 TRBJ2-2 NA TRBV30 CAWGGQPNTGELFF TGTGCCTGGGGGGGACAGCCGAACACCGGGGAGCTGTTTTTT
NA 16 TRBJ1-1 NA TRBV5-1 CASSFRSAGMNTEAFF TGCGCCAGCAGCTTTCGTTCCGCGGGGATGAACACTGAAGCTTTCTTT